One and the same sample provided the 9 T cell receptor beta chains below, sequenced in a study of blood T cell repertoires in COVID-19. Generated by immunoSEQ multiplex PCR, the TCRdb table keeps only in-frame clones and is missing some. The repertoire holds 200,000 to 250,000 clones, around 91% seen once, with approximately 3.5% in the top ten. Material: PBMCs or T cells enriched from blood (not recorded which). All receptors come from a woman aged 18-30 years in a cohort exposed to, infected with or recovered from COVID-19 (not recorded which).

The gene calls are TRBV27 and TRBJ1-1; no definite D call. This CDR3 is built from 12 residues. The ends were cut back, 4 bases at V and 4 bases at J, with 7 bases in the middle. The germline V gene encodes CDR1 MNHEY and CDR2 SMNVEV (reference sequence). The CDR3 here is CASSSRGTEAFF. CDR3 in DNA: TGTGCCAGCAGTTCGCGCGGCACTGAAGCTTTCTTT.

This clone was counted between two and nine times. V and J are TRBV5-1 and TRBJ1-2; D is perhaps TRBD1 (5 bases). Trimming stripped 0 bases from V and 6 bases from J, with 15 bases between. Germline V gives CDR1 SGHRS, CDR2 YFSETQ. This CDR3 spans 15 amino acids. CDR3 sequence: CASSLAGGAEDGYTF. The CDR3 nucleotides read TGCGCCAGCAGCTTGGCCGGCGGGGCGGAGGATGGCTACACCTTC.

The rearrangement links TRBV7-6 to TRBJ1-3; possibly TRBD1 for D (5 bases). CDR3 size: 15 residues. Germline V gene sequence: CDR1 SGHVS, CDR2 FNYEAQ. The V gene lost 0 bases and the J gene lost 4 bases, with 10 bases spanning the gap. CDR3 sequence: CASSLAWDSGNTIYF. As DNA, the CDR3 is TGTGCCAGCAGCTTAGCGTGGGACTCCGGAAACACCATATATTTT.

This clone was counted a few times. The CDR3 nucleotides are TGTGCCAGCAGCCACTCCGGGACAGGTAATTCCTACGAGCAGTACTTC. As protein: CASSHSGTGNSYEQYF. V gene TRBV9 combines with J gene TRBJ2-7, with 8 bases aligning to TRBD1. The CDR3 is made up of 16 amino acids. Trimming cost V 4 bases and J 1 base; bases outside gene matches: 10. Germline CDR1 SGDLS, CDR2 YYNGEE.

The rearrangement uses TRBV7-8 and TRBJ2-3; possibly TRBD2 for D (6 bases). CDR3 length: 15 residues. V was shortened by 5 bases and J by 2 bases, with 14 bases between the two germline ends. Germline loops: CDR1 SGHVS, CDR2 FQNEAQ. The CDR3 nucleotides read TGTGCCAGCAGCCATAACGGGGGTTACACAGATACGCAGTATTTT. Amino acids: CASSHNGGYTDTQYF.

The rearrangement links TRBV5-1 to TRBJ2-1, with 10 bases fitting TRBD2. The trim removed 1 base at V and 5 bases at J, leaving 3 bases unmatched. Germline CDR1 is SGHRS and CDR2 is YFSETQ. The CDR3 consists of 15 residues. This chain's CDR3 is CASSLTSGTNNEQFF. The CDR3 DNA follows: TGCGCCAGCAGCTTGACTAGCGGGACAAACAATGAGCAGTTCTTC.

This clone was counted a few times. The chain is built from TRBV14 and TRBJ2-5; 7 bases agree with TRBD2. The germline V gene has CDR1 SGHDN and CDR2 FVKESK. V lost 1 base to trimming and J lost 5 bases; unmatched junction nucleotides: 7. The CDR3 has 15 amino acids. CDR3 sequence: CASSQGTRDGETQYF. CDR3 coding DNA: TGTGCCAGCAGCCAAGGGACTAGGGACGGGGAGACCCAGTACTTC.

The V call is TRBV19, the J call TRBJ1-5, with TRBD1 identical over 9 bases. J gave up 2 bases and V 5 bases, and 7 bases lay outside the gene matches. The germline V gene has CDR1 LNHDA and CDR2 SQIVND (reference sequence). The CDR3 is 16 amino acids. CDR3 coding DNA: TGTGCCAGTAGTTTACAGGGGGCGGGAGGCAATCAGCCCCAGCATTTT. Its translation: CASSLQGAGGNQPQHF.

This chain links TRBV11-2 with TRBJ2-7; 11 nucleotides match TRBD2. CDR3 size: 15 residues. Per germline, CDR1 SGHAT and CDR2 FQNNGV. J gave up 2 bases and V 0 bases, and 0 bases lay outside the gene matches. CDR3 DNA sequence: TGTGCCAGCAGCTTAGAGGGACTAGCGGCCTACGAGCAGTACTTC. It codes for CASSLEGLAAYEQYF.